The 20 T cell receptor beta chains given below trace back to one sample, sequenced in a study of control samples from healthy donors and cancer patients. Using immunoSEQ multiplex PCR, the repertoire was profiled, and TCRdb retains in-frame clones only, with some absent. Of fewer than 95,000 clones in the sample, about 84% were seen once. Sequencing used blood. All receptors come from a woman in her thirties or forties in good health.

This clone was seen a few times. The CDR3 nucleotides are TGCGCCAGCAGCCACACCAGACTAGTAAATACAGATACGCAGTATTTT. It specifies CASSHTRLVNTDTQYF. This rearrangement joins TRBV4-3 to TRBJ2-3; D might be TRBD2 (6 bases). Trimming took 3 bases from V and 3 from J, leaving 16 bases between them. Germline CDR1 LGHNA, CDR2 YSLEER. This CDR3 contains 16 residues.

This clone appeared a few times. The chain is built from TRBV6-5 and TRBJ1-2; 7 bases are shared with TRBD1. The CDR3 runs to 14 residues. Losses at the gene ends were 6 bases for V and 7 bases for J; bases not matched to a gene: 11. The germline gives CDR1 MNHEY, CDR2 SVGAGI. CDR3 loop: CASSRDRVQGGYTF. In DNA, the CDR3 is TGTGCCAGCAGCCGAGACAGGGTCCAAGGTGGCTACACCTTC.

The J gene is TRBJ2-1, the V gene TRBV10-1; maybe TRBD2 (7 bases). Germline values: CDR1 WNHNN, CDR2 SYGVQD (reference sequence). V lost 0 bases to trimming and J lost 4 bases, with 13 bases between them. The CDR3 sequence is 16 residues long. DNA for the CDR3: TGCGCCAGCAGTGAGTCCCGGGGGGCAGGGTACAATGAGCAGTTCTTC. This encodes CASSESRGAGYNEQFF.

This clone showed up just once. This chain links TRBV9 with TRBJ2-7, with D perhaps TRBD1 (6 bases). The CDR3 totals 15 residues. CDR1 and CDR2 from the germline V gene are SGDLS and YYNGEE. The V end was cut by 0 bases, the J end by 4 bases, with 14 bases between. The CDR3 reads CASSVGTGSSYEQYF. The DNA for the CDR3 is TGTGCCAGCAGCGTAGGAACAGGGAGTAGTTACGAGCAGTACTTC.

The sample holds a few counts of this clone. CDR3 loop: CASSLTETNYGYTF. The CDR3 DNA sequence: TGTGCCAGCAGCTTGACAGAAACTAACTATGGCTACACCTTC. This rearrangement joins TRBV21-1 to TRBJ1-2; the table names TRBD1, a call not compared with the DNA. TRBV21-1 is termed a pseudogene. The CDR3 runs to 14 residues.

This clone was picked up a small number of times. The genes are TRBV14 and TRBJ2-7; 8 bases line up with TRBD1. CDR1 is SGHDN, CDR2 FVKESK, per germline. CDR3 length equals 14 residues. The V segment lost 4 bases and the J segment 5 bases; nucleotides outside the gene matches: 7. The CDR3 is CASSLGQGFDEQYF. In DNA, the CDR3 is TGTGCCAGCAGCCTAGGACAGGGATTCGACGAGCAGTACTTC. The full variable domain, rest sourced from reference TRBV14 and TRBJ2-7, is EAGVTQFPSHSVIEKGQTVTLRCDPISGHDNLYWYRRVMGKEIKFLLHFVKESKQDESGMPNNRFLAERTGGTYSTLKVQPAELEDSGVYFCASSLGQGFDEQYFGPGTRLTVT.

The J gene is TRBJ1-3, the V gene TRBV25-1; 8 positions match TRBD1. Trimming cost V 8 bases and J 0 bases; bases outside gene matches: 6. CDR3 length: 15 residues. Germline assignment: CDR1 MGHDK and CDR2 SYGVNS. CDR3 protein: CASLGQAGSGNTIYF. The CDR3 DNA follows: TGTGCCAGCTTGGGACAGGCCGGCTCTGGAAACACCATATATTTT.

The rearrangement links TRBV5-1 to TRBJ1-1; TRBD1 matches at 10 bases. This CDR3 spans 16 amino acids. In germline, CDR1 is SGHRS, CDR2 YFSETQ. Trimming removed 3 bases from V and 4 bases from J; junction bases left unmatched: 9. In nucleotides, the CDR3 is TGCGCCAGCAGCTCCCGACAGGGGGCGCTGGGCACTGAAGCTTTCTTT. It specifies CASSSRQGALGTEAFF.

The V and J genes are TRBV9 and TRBJ2-5, with 10 bases aligning to TRBD2. The trim removed 4 bases at V and 3 bases at J, leaving 12 bases unmatched. Per the germline V gene, CDR1 is SGDLS and CDR2 is YYNGEE. CDR3 size: 17 residues. For the CDR3, the DNA is TGTGCCAGCAGCCCCCGGGGGTTAGCGGGGGGCGAAGAGACCCAGTACTTC. Its protein product is CASSPRGLAGGEETQYF.

Of note for this clone: This may come from a read error, since a much larger clone is one base off. V gene TRBV14 combines with J gene TRBJ1-1; the D is unclear. V was clipped by 4 bases and J by 0 bases, with 6 bases between them. Germline assignment: CDR1 SGHDN and CDR2 FVKESK. This CDR3 spans 13 amino acids. This CDR3 reads CASSPRLNTEAFF. In nucleotides, the CDR3 is TGTGCCAGCAGCCCTCGACTGAACACTGAAGCTTTCTTT. The variable domain in full, completed from reference TRBV14 and TRBJ1-1, reads EAGVTQFPSHSVIEKGQTVTLRCDPISGHDNLYWYRRVMGKEIKFLLHFVKESKQDESGMPNNRFLAERTGGTYSTLKVQPAELEDSGVYFCASSPRLNTEAFFGQGTRLTVV.

The sample holds one count of this clone. The rearrangement links TRBV3-1 (or the pseudogene TRBV3-2) to TRBJ2-2; 7 bases are a match to TRBD1. There are 15 residues in the CDR3. Germline V CDR1 and CDR2: LGHDT, YNNKEL (reference sequence). V lost 0 bases and J lost 6; bases outside the gene matches: 4. Here the CDR3 DNA reads TGTGCCAGCAGCCAAGACAGGGGGTTTTCCGGGGAGCTGTTTTTT. Its translation is CASSQDRGFSGELFF.

The chain combines TRBV6-6 with TRBJ2-7, with a tentative D call TRBD2 (5 bases). Trimming left V 6 bases short and J 1 base short, with 10 bases between. This CDR3 comprises 13 residues. Germline CDR1 reads MNHNY; CDR2 reads SVGAGI (reference sequence). The DNA for the CDR3 is TGTGCCAGCAGGAGGGTAGGATCCTACGAGCAGTACTTC. Translated, it gives CASRRVGSYEQYF.

The rearrangement joins TRBV24-1 to TRBJ2-1; either TRBD1 or TRBD2 may supply D (6 bases each). CDR3 length: 17 amino acids. Germline lookup yields CDR1 KGHDR and CDR2 SFDVKD. V was shortened by 4 bases and J by 5 bases, with 20 bases between the two germline ends. Here the CDR3 DNA reads TGTGCCACCAGTGACCCGCCCCGTTCGGGGGCCCACAATGAGCAGTTCTTC. As protein: CATSDPPRSGAHNEQFF.

The gene calls are TRBV5-1 and TRBJ1-1; tentative D call: TRBD1 (5 bases). Trimming pared 4 bases from V and 1 base from J, leaving 11 bases between. The germline V gene has CDR1 SGHRS and CDR2 YFSETQ. The CDR3 length is 14 residues. This CDR3 is CASSRQTSNTEAFF. CDR3 nucleotides: TGCGCCAGCAGCAGACAGACGTCGAACACTGAAGCTTTCTTT.

The J gene is TRBJ1-4, the V gene TRBV7-2, with D possibly matching TRBD1 (5 bases). Germline V gene sequence: CDR1 SGHTA, CDR2 FQGNSA. Deletions cut 2 bases from V and 15 bases from J, with 22 bases between. The CDR3 contains 15 residues. The CDR3 region is CASSLNAFDSQGLFF. DNA of the CDR3: TGTGCCAGCAGCTTAAATGCTTTTGACTCCCAGGGATTGTTTTTT.

The chain recombines TRBV5-1 with TRBJ2-1; the match to TRBD2 covers 12 bases. Per germline, CDR1 SGHRS and CDR2 YFSETQ. After removal of 0 bases from V and 4 bases from J, the junction contained 11 bases not matched to a gene. The CDR3 runs 19 residues. CDR3 sequence reads: CASSLGRLAGATHYNEQFF. The CDR3, as DNA: TGCGCCAGCAGCTTGGGGCGACTAGCGGGAGCCACACATTACAATGAGCAGTTCTTC.

CDR3 region: CASSRSGGGQPQHF. The CDR3 DNA is TGTGCCAGCAGTCGTTCAGGGGGAGGACAGCCCCAGCATTTT. The chain recombines TRBV6-2 or TRBV6-3 with TRBJ1-5; the match to TRBD1 covers 7 bases. V lost 5 bases, J lost 7 bases, and 8 bases stayed unmatched. Germline lookup yields CDR1 MNHEY and CDR2 SVGEGT. This CDR3 is 14 amino acids long.

This clone came up once. J is TRBJ2-7 and V is TRBV30, with 8 bases that match TRBD1. J was trimmed by 6 bases and V by 3 bases; bases with no gene match: 16. CDR1 and CDR2 from the germline V gene are GTSNPN and SVGIG (reference sequence). The CDR3 runs 16 residues. For the CDR3, the DNA is TGTGCCTGGAGGCCGATCGACAGGGGAGGTTTCAGCGAGCAGTACTTC. Translation: CAWRPIDRGGFSEQYF.

This chain links TRBV6-6 with TRBJ2-5; D not certain. Trimming removed 5 bases at V and 3 bases at J, with 10 bases between. The CDR3 extends over 13 amino acids. The germline CDR1 and CDR2 sequences are MNHNY and SVGAGI (reference sequence). The CDR3 nucleotides read TGTGCCAGCAGTCGGGTGTTCGAAGAGACCCAGTACTTC. It yields the protein CASSRVFEETQYF.

The chain recombines TRBV30 with TRBJ1-1, with TRBD1 matching over 8 bases. This CDR3 comprises 19 residues. In germline, CDR1 is GTSNPN, CDR2 SVGIG (reference sequence). Trimming removed 0 bases from V and 3 bases from J; junction bases left unmatched: 18. CDR3 loop: CAWSVPGGRAPHGDTEAFF. CDR3 DNA sequence: TGTGCCTGGAGTGTTCCAGGGGGCAGGGCACCGCACGGGGACACTGAAGCTTTCTTT.